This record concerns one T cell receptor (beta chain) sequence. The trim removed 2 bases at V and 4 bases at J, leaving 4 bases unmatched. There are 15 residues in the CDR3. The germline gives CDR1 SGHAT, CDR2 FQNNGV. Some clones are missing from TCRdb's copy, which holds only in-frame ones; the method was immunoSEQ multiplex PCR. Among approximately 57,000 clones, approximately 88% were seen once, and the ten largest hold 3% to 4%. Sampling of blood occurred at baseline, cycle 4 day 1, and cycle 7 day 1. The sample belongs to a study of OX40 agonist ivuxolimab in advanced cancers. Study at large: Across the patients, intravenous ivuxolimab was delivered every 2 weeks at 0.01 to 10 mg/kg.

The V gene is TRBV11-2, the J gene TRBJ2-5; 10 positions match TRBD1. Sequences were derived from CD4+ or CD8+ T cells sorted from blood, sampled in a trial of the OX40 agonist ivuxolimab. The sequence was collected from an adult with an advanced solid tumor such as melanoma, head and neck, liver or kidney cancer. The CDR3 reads CASSLQGDRGETQYF. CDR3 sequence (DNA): TGTGCCAGCAGCTTACAGGGGGACAGGGGAGAGACCCAGTACTTC.